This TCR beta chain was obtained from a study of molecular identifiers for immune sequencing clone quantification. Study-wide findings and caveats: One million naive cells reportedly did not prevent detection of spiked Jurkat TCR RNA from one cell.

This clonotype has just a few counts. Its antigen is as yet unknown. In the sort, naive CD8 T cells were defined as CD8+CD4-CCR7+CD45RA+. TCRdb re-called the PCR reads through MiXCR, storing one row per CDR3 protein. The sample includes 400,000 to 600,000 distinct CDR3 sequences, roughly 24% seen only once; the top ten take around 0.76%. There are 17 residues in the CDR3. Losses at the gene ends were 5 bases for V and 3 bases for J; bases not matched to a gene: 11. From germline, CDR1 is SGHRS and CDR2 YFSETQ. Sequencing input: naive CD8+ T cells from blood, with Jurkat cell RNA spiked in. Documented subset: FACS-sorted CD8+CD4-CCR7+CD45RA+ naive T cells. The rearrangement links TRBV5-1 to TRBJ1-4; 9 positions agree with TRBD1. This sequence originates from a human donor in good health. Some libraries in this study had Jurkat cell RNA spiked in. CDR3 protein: CASSSRGTGRANEKLFF. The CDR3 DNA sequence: TGCGCCAGCAGTTCGCGCGGGACAGGGAGGGCTAATGAAAAACTGTTTTTT.